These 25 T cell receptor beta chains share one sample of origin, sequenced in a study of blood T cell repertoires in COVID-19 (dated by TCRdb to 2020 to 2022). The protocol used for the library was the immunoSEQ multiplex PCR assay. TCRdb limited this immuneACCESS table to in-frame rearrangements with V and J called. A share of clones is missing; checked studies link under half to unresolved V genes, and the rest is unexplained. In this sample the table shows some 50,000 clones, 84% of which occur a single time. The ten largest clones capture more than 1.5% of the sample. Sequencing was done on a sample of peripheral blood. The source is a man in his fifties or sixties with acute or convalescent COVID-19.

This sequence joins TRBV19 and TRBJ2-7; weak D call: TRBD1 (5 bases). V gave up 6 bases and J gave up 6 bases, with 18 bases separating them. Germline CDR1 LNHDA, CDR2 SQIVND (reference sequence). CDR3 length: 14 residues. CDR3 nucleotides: TGTGCCAGTAGCCTCGGACACTCACCTTCCGAGCAGTACTTC. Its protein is CASSLGHSPSEQYF.

The CDR3: CASSLAVSVYGYTF. The CDR3, as DNA: TGTGCCAGCAGCTTGGCGGTCAGCGTCTATGGCTACACCTTC. The chain uses TRBV6-2 or TRBV6-3 and TRBJ1-2; D is uncertain. The CDR3 extends over 14 amino acids. Per germline, CDR1 MNHEY and CDR2 SVGEGT. V was pared by 6 bases and J by 4 bases, with 15 bases between.

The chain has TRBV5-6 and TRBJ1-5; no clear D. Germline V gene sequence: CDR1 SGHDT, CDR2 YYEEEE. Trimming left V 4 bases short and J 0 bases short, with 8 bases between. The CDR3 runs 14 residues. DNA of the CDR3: TGTGCCAGCAGCGGGCAGGATAGCAATCAGCCCCAGCATTTT. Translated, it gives CASSGQDSNQPQHF.

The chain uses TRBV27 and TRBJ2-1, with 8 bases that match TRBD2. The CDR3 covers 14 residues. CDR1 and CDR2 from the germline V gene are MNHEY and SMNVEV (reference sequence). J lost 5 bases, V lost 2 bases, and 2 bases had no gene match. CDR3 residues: CASSLERGHNEQFF. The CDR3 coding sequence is TGTGCCAGCAGTTTAGAGCGGGGGCACAATGAGCAGTTCTTC.

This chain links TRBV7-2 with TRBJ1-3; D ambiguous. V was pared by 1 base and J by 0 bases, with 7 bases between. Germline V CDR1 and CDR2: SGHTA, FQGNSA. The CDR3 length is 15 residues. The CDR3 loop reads CASSLERFSGNTIYF. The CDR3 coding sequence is TGTGCCAGCAGCTTAGAGAGGTTCTCTGGAAACACCATATATTTT.

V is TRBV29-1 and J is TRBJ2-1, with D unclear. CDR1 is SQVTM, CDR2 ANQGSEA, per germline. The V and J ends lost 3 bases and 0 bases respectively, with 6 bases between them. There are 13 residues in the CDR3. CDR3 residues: CSVEENSYNEQFF. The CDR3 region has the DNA TGCAGCGTTGAGGAGAACTCCTACAATGAGCAGTTCTTC.

The CDR3 reads CASTLDEAGAPETQYF. The CDR3 DNA sequence: TGTGCCAGCACCCTCGACGAGGCGGGGGCGCCGGAGACCCAGTACTTC. The rearrangement joins TRBV28 to TRBJ2-5, with a tentative D call TRBD2 (7 bases). The CDR3 runs to 16 residues. The V end lost 7 bases, the J end lost 5 bases, and 23 bases lay between the germline ends. CDR1 is MDHEN, CDR2 SYDVKM, per germline.

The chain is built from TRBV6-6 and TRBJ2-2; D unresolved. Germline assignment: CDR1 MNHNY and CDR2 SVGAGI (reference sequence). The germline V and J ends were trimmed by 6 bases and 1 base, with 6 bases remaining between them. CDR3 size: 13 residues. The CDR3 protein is CASRSGNTGELFF. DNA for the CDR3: TGTGCCAGCAGGTCGGGGAACACCGGGGAGCTGTTTTTT.

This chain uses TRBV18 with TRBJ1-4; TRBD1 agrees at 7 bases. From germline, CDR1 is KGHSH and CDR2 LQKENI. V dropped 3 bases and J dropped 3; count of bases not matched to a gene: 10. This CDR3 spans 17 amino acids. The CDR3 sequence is CASSPTISTGPNEKLFF. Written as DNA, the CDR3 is TGTGCCAGCTCACCTACAATTTCGACAGGGCCTAATGAAAAACTGTTTTTT.

CDR3 protein: CASSMQATEAFF. The CDR3 coding sequence is TGTGCCAGTAGTATGCAGGCCACTGAAGCTTTCTTT. The chain carries TRBV19 and TRBJ1-1, with no clear D. V shed 3 bases and J shed 4 bases, with 6 bases lying between them. Germline loops: CDR1 LNHDA, CDR2 SQIVND (reference sequence). The CDR3 is made up of 12 amino acids.

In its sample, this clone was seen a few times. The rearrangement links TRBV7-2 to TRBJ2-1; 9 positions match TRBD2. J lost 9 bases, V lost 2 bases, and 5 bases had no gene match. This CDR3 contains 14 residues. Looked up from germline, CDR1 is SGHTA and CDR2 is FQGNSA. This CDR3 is CASSLNGLASEQFF. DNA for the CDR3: TGTGCCAGCAGCTTAAATGGACTAGCGTCTGAGCAGTTCTTC.

The CDR3 sequence: CASSTRQGEGGYTF. In DNA, the CDR3 is TGTGCCAGCTCAACACGACAGGGGGAAGGAGGCTACACCTTC. J is TRBJ1-2 and V is TRBV18, with TRBD1 matching over 9 bases. Per the germline V gene, CDR1 is KGHSH and CDR2 is LQKENI. The CDR3 covers 14 residues. After removal of 5 bases from V and 8 bases from J, the junction contained 9 bases not matched to a gene.

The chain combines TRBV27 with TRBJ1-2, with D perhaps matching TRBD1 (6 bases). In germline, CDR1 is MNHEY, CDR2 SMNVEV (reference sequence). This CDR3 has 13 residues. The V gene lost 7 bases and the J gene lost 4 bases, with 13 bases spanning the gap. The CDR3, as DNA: TGTGCCAGCAAGCGGGAGGGGGGCTATGGCTACACCTTC. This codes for CASKREGGYGYTF.

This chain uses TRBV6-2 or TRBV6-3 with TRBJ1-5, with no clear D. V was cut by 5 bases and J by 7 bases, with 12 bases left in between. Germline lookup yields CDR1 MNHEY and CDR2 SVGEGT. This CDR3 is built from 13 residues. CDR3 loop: CASSAESGQPQHF. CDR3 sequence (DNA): TGTGCCAGCAGTGCCGAGTCGGGGCAGCCCCAGCATTTT.

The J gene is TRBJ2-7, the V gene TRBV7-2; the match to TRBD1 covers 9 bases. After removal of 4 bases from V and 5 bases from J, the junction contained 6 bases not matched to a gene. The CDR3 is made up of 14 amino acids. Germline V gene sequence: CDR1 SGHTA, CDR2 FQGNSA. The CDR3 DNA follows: TGTGCCAGCAGCTACCGGGACAGGGCGAACGAGCAGTACTTC. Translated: CASSYRDRANEQYF.

Here the CDR3 DNA reads TGTGCCATCTCGACAGGGGTGAATTCACCCCTCCACTTT. Encoded protein: CAISTGVNSPLHF. The V and J genes are TRBV10-3 and TRBJ1-6; 8 bases are a match to TRBD1. The CDR3 is made up of 13 amino acids. V trimming: 8 bases; J trimming: 7 bases; junction bases outside the gene matches: 4. Germline assignment: CDR1 ENHRY and CDR2 SYGVKD.

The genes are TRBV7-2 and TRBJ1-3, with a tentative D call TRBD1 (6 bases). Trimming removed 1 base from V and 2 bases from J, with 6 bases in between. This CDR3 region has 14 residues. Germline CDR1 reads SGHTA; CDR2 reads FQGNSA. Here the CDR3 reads CASSLGTAGNTIYF. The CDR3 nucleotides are TGTGCCAGCAGCTTAGGGACAGCTGGAAACACCATATATTTT.

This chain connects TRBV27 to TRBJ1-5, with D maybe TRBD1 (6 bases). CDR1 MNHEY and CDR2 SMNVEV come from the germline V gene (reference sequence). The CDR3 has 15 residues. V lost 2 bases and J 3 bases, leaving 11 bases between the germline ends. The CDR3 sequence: CASSLGGGFNQPQHF. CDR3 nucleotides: TGTGCCAGCAGTTTAGGGGGGGGCTTCAATCAGCCCCAGCATTTT.

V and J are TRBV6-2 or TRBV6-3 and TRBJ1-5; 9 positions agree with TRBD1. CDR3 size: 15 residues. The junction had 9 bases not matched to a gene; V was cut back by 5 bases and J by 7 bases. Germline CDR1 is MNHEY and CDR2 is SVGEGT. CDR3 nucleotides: TGTGCCAGCAGTCGACCGGGACAGGGTGGACAGCCCCAGCATTTT. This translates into CASSRPGQGGQPQHF.

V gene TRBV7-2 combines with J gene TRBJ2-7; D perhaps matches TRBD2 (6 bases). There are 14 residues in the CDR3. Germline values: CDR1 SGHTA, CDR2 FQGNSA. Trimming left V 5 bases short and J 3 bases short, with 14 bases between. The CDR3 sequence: CASSAGLQNYEQYF. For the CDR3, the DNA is TGTGCCAGCAGCGCGGGACTCCAAAACTACGAGCAGTACTTC.

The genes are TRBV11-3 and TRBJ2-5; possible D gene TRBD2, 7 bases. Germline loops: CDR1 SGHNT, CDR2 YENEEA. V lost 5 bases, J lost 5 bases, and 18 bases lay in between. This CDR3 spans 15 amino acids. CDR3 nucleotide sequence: TGTGCCAGCAGCGTACTATTCAAGGGGGGGGAGACCCAGTACTTC. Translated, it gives CASSVLFKGGETQYF.

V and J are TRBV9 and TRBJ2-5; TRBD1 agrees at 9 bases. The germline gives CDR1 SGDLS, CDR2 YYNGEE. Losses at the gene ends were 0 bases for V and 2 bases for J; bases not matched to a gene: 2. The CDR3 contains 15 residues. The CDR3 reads CASSVADRGQETQYF. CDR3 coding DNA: TGTGCCAGCAGCGTAGCGGACAGGGGACAAGAGACCCAGTACTTC.

In DNA form, the CDR3 reads TGTGCCAGCAGCATGGACTTCTATAGCAATCAGCCCCAGCATTTT. As protein: CASSMDFYSNQPQHF. The chain combines TRBV2 with TRBJ1-5; D is unresolved. In germline, CDR1 is SNHLY, CDR2 FYNNEI. V dropped 6 bases and J dropped 0 bases, with 12 bases sitting between them. CDR3 length: 15 amino acids.

This chain's CDR3 is CASSPADRAFGNTIYF. For the CDR3, the DNA is TGTGCCAGCAGTCCGGCGGACAGGGCTTTTGGAAACACCATATATTTT. V gene TRBV28 combines with J gene TRBJ1-3; 8 positions agree with TRBD1. Germline V lookup: CDR1 MDHEN, CDR2 SYDVKM. CDR3 length equals 16 residues. J was trimmed by 3 bases and V by 5 bases; bases with no gene match: 9.

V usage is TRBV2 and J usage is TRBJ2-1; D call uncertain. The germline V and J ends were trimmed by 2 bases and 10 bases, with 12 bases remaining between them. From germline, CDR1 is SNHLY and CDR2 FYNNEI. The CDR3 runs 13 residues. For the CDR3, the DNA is TGTGCCAGCAGTGAATCCTACGAGGTCGAGCAGTTCTTC. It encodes CASSESYEVEQFF.